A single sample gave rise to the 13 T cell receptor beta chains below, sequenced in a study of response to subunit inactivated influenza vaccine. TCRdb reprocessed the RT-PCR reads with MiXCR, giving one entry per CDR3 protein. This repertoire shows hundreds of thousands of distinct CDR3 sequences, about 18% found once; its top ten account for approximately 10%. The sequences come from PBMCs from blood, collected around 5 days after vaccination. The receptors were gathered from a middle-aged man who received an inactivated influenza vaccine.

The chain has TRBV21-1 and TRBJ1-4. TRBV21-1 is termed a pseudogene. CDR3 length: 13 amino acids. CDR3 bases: TGTGCCAGCAGCAATTTGGTGGGGGAAAAACTGTTTTTT. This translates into CASSNLVGEKLFF.

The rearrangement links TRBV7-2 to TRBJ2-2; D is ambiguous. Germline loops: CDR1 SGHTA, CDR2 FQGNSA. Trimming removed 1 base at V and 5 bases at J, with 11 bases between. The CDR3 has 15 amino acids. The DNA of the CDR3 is TGTGCCAGCAGCTTAGGCAGCCGAACGACCGGGGAGCTGTTTTTT. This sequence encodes CASSLGSRTTGELFF. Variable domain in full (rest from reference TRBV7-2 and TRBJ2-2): GAGVSQSPSNKVTEKGKDVELRCDPISGHTALYWYRQSLGQGLEFLIYFQGNSAPDKSGLPSDRFSAERTGGSVSTLTIQRTQQEDSAVYLCASSLGSRTTGELFFGEGSRLTVL.

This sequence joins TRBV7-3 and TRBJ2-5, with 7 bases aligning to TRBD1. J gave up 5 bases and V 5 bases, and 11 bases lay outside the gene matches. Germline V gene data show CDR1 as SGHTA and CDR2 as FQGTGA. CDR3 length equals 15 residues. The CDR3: CASSPNRGIGETQYF. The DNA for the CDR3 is TGTGCCAGCAGCCCGAACAGGGGCATAGGGGAGACCCAGTACTTC. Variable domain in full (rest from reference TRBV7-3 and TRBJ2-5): GAGVSQTPSNKVTEKGKYVELRCDPISGHTALYWYRQSLGQGPEFLIYFQGTGAADDSGLPNDRFFAVRPEGSVSTLKIQRTERGDSAVYLCASSPNRGIGETQYFGPGTRLLVL.

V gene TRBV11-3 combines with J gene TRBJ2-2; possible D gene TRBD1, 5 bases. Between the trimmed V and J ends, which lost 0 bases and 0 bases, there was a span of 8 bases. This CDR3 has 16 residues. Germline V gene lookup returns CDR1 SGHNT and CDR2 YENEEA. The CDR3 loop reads CASSLDNRPNTGELFF. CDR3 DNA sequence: TGTGCCAGCAGCTTAGATAACAGGCCGAACACCGGGGAGCTGTTTTTT.

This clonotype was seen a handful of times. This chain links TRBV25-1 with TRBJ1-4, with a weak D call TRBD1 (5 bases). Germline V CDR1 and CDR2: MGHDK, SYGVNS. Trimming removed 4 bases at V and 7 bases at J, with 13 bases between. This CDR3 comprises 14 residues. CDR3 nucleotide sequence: TGTGCCAGCAGTGTCGATTCAAGGGGTGAAAAACTGTTTTTT. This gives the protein CASSVDSRGEKLFF.

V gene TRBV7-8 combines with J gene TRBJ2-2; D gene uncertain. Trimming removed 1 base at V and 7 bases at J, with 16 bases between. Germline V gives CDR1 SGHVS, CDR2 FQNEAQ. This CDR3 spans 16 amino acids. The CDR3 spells CASSLDHVSVNGELFF. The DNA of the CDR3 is TGTGCCAGCAGCTTAGATCACGTTTCGGTGAACGGGGAGCTGTTTTTT.

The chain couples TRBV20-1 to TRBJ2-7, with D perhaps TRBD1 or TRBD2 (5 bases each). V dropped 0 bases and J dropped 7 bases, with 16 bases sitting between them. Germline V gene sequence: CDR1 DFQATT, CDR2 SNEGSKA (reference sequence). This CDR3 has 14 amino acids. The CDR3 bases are TGCAGTGCTAGAGAAATGGCAGGGACGGGGGAGCAGTACTTC. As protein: CSAREMAGTGEQYF.

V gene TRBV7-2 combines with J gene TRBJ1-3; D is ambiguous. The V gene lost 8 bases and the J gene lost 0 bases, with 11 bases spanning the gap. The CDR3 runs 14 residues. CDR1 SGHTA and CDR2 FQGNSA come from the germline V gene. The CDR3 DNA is TGTGCCAGCTCAAATGTCCTCTCTGGAAACACCATATATTTT. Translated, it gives CASSNVLSGNTIYF.

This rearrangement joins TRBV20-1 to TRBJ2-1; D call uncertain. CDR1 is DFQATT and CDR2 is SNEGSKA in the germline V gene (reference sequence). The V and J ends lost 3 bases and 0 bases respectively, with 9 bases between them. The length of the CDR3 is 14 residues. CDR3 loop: CSARSLSSYNEQFF. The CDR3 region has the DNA TGCAGTGCTAGGAGCCTGAGCTCCTACAATGAGCAGTTCTTC.

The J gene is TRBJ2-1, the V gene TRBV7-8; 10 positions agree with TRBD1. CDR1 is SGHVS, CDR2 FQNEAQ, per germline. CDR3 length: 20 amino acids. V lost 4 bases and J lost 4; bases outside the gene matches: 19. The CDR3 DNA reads TGTGCCAGCAGCTCACGACAGGGGGCTGGAAGCCCCGTAATTTACAATGAGCAGTTCTTC. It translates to CASSSRQGAGSPVIYNEQFF.

The CDR3 bases are TGCGCCAGCAGTGAGTCACACAGGGATCAGCCCCAGCATTTT. It codes for CASSESHRDQPQHF. The chain couples TRBV10-2 to TRBJ1-5; TRBD1 might be the D (6 bases). The CDR3 is 14 amino acids. The V gene lost 0 bases and the J gene lost 5 bases, with 8 bases spanning the gap. The germline V gene encodes CDR1 WSHSY and CDR2 SAAADI.

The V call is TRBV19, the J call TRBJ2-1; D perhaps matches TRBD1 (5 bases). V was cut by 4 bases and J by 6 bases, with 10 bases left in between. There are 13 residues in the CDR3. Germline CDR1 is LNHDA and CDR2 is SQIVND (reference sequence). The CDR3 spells CASSSLGVNEQFF. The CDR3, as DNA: TGTGCCAGTAGTAGTCTAGGGGTCAATGAGCAGTTCTTC.

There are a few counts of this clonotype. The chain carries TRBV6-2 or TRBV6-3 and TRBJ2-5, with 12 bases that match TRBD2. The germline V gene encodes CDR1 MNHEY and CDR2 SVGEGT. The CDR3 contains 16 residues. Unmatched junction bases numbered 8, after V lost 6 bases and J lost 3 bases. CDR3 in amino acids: CASSPTSGGLEETQYF. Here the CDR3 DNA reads TGTGCCAGCAGCCCGACTAGCGGGGGACTTGAAGAGACCCAGTACTTC.